This is a list of T cell receptor beta chains from one sample in a study of hypomethylating agent response in myelodysplastic syndrome. Generated by immunoSEQ multiplex PCR, the TCRdb table keeps only in-frame clones and is missing some. The profile shows 10,000 to 11,000 clones, 83% of them singletons. Source: bone marrow, taken before or after starting hypomethylating agent treatment for myelodysplastic syndrome (not recorded which). These receptors all come from a human donor with myelodysplastic syndrome. Each CDR3 is given with its conserved first and last residue. A D gene is named only where the DNA matches it firmly. Not all rows give a size; the values are once, few, many and, for expanded clones, a class.

cdr3_length clone_size j_call d_call v_call cdr3_nt cdr3_aa
15 - TRBJ2-3 - TRBV9 TGTGCCAGCAGCGGACGGAGCGGCGGCACAGATACGCAGTATTTT CASSGRSGGTDTQYF
13 - TRBJ1-3 - TRBV18 TGTGCCAGCTCACTGAGTACTGGAAACACCATATATTTT CASSLSTGNTIYF
12 - TRBJ2-7 - TRBV19 TGTGCCAGTAGTATGGAGGGCGGCGAGCAGTACTTC CASSMEGGEQYF
15 once TRBJ2-2 - TRBV6-1 TGTGCCAGCAGTGGGGACACCTTTAACACCGGGGAGCTGTTTTTT CASSGDTFNTGELFF
13 few TRBJ1-2 - TRBV30 TGTGCCTGGAGGCAGCCACCGGGTGGTCGCTACACCTTC CAWRQPPGGRYTF
17 - TRBJ2-5 - TRBV13 TGTGCCAGCAGCTTCAGGGCGGATAACAGAGTCCAAGAGACCCAGTACTTC CASSFRADNRVQETQYF
13 - TRBJ1-1 - TRBV6-6 TGTGCCAGCAGCCATCAGGGTGGCACTGAAGCTTTCTTT CASSHQGGTEAFF
16 - TRBJ2-1 - TRBV28 TGTGCCAGCAGTGCGGGAAGACTCATTTTATACAATGAGCAGTTCTTC CASSAGRLILYNEQFF
15 - TRBJ2-1 TRBD1 TRBV6-4 TGTGCCAGCAGTCGGGGACAGGGAAGATACAATGAGCAGTTCTTC CASSRGQGRYNEQFF
14 - TRBJ2-3 TRBD1 TRBV6-1 TGTGCCAGCACGAGACAGGGGGCTTCAGATACGCAGTATTTT CASTRQGASDTQYF
15 once TRBJ2-7 - TRBV4-1 TGCGCCAGCAGCCAAGATAGAGGCGGTACCTACGAGCAGTACTTC CASSQDRGGTYEQYF
15 few TRBJ2-6 - TRBV6-5 TGTGCCAGCAGCCACACCGTCTCTGGGGCCAACGTCCTGACTTTC CASSHTVSGANVLTF
14 - TRBJ2-5 - TRBV5-1 TGCGCCAGCAGCTTGGCTAAAGAGGGGGAGACCCAGTACTTC CASSLAKEGETQYF
14 - TRBJ2-2 - TRBV2 TGTGCCAGCAGTGAACGGTGGAACACCGGGGAGCTGTTTTTT CASSERWNTGELFF
14 - TRBJ2-1 - TRBV11-2 TGTGCCAGCAGTTGGGACTTATCCTACAATGAGCAGTTCTTC CASSWDLSYNEQFF
15 - TRBJ1-6 - TRBV4-2 TGTGCCAGCAGCCAAGAGGTTTCGGGGGGTTCACCCCTCCACTTT CASSQEVSGGSPLHF
12 - TRBJ1-1 - TRBV7-9 TGTGCCAGCAGCTTAGGAACCACTGAAGCTTTCTTT CASSLGTTEAFF
14 - TRBJ1-5 - TRBV19 TGTGCCAGTAGTATGTCAGGGAAGAATCAGCCCCAGCATTTT CASSMSGKNQPQHF
15 - TRBJ2-7 TRBD1 TRBV7-2 TGTGCCAGCAGCTCCTCCGGGACAGGGGTTTACGAGCAGTACTTC CASSSSGTGVYEQYF
16 - TRBJ2-5 - TRBV5-1 TGCGCCAGCAGCTTAGTGGGACTTAGCGGATCAGAGACCCAGTACTTC CASSLVGLSGSETQYF
13 - TRBJ1-5 - TRBV6-5 TGTGCCAGCAGTTACTCGATGAGCCAGCCCCAGCATTTT CASSYSMSQPQHF
19 few TRBJ1-5 - TRBV21-1 TGTGCCAGCAGCAAAGTTGCAGGCACAAAGTTTAGTGGGGATCAGCCCCAGCATTTT CASSKVAGTKFSGDQPQHF
15 - TRBJ1-2 TRBD1 TRBV11-2 TGTGCCAGCAGCGCCTGGGGACAGACTCTTTATGGCTACACCTTC CASSAWGQTLYGYTF
15 few TRBJ1-3 - TRBV7-9 TGTGCCAGCAGCCCCTGGACAGCATCTGGAAACACCATATATTTT CASSPWTASGNTIYF
23 - TRBJ2-1 TRBD2 TRBV6-4 TGTGCCAGCAGTGACTCGGGCTGGGGAAGGGGGACTAGCGGGAGTGGGACCTACAATGAGCAGTTCTTC CASSDSGWGRGTSGSGTYNEQFF
13 - TRBJ1-2 - TRBV2 TGTGCCAGCAGTTTGAAGACTAACTATGGCTACACCTTC CASSLKTNYGYTF
17 - TRBJ2-3 TRBD2 TRBV4-1 TGCGCCAGCAGCCAATGGGGGGGTAGCGGGACCACAGATACGCAGTATTTT CASSQWGGSGTTDTQYF
13 - TRBJ1-6 - TRBV19 TGTGCCACGTCCCTCCTCATACGTTCACCCCTCCACTTT CATSLLIRSPLHF
14 - TRBJ2-2 - TRBV12-5 TGTGCTAGTGGAGCCGGGACTGCCCGCGGGGAGCTGTTTTTT CASGAGTARGELFF
14 - TRBJ1-4 - TRBV28 TGTGCCAGCAGTTTAAGGGCAACTAATGAAAAACTGTTTTTT CASSLRATNEKLFF
14 once TRBJ1-1 - TRBV5-1 TGCGCCAGCAGCTTGAGTGGGATGAACACTGAAGCTTTCTTT CASSLSGMNTEAFF
20 once TRBJ2-7 - TRBV5-8 TGTGCCAGCAGCTTAGTATCTGGACCAGGGATCTTCAGTAGCTCCTACGAGCAGTACTTC CASSLVSGPGIFSSSYEQYF
17 - TRBJ2-3 - TRBV5-1 TGCGCCAGCAGCTTACGCGGGGGCTTTTCTAGCACAGATACGCAGTATTTT CASSLRGGFSSTDTQYF
14 - TRBJ1-1 - TRBV10-3 TGTGCCATCAGTGATAGGAGGGGGAGCACTGAAGCTTTCTTT CAISDRRGSTEAFF
15 - TRBJ1-2 TRBD1 TRBV19 TGTGCCAGTACTCCTCGGACAGGGGGCTCAAATGGCTACACCTTC CASTPRTGGSNGYTF
15 - TRBJ2-1 - TRBV18 TGTGCCAGCTCACGCATCTTAGGAAGGGGCAATGAGCAGTTCTTC CASSRILGRGNEQFF
12 - TRBJ2-1 - TRBV29-1 TGCAGCGTTGAAGCCTCCCGCGGTGAGCAGTTCTTC CSVEASRGEQFF
13 - TRBJ2-5 - TRBV29-1 TGCAGCGTTGTAAGAGGGGATGGGGAGACCCAGTACTTC CSVVRGDGETQYF
11 - TRBJ2-7 TRBD1 TRBV5-1 TGCGCCAGCGGAGAGGGGGCCGGGGAGAACTTC CASGEGAGENF
13 - TRBJ1-5 TRBD1 TRBV30 TGTGCCTGGAGTCGACAGGGGGATCAGCCCCAGCATTTT CAWSRQGDQPQHF
15 - TRBJ2-1 - TRBV10-3 TGTGCCATAAGCCTCACGGTCGGCGGGAACAATGAGCAGTTCTTC CAISLTVGGNNEQFF
13 - TRBJ1-2 TRBD1 TRBV28 TGTGCCAGCAGTTCAGACAGGGACTATGGCTACACCTTC CASSSDRDYGYTF
14 - TRBJ2-7 TRBD1 TRBV28 TGTGCCAGCAGACCCGGGACAGGGCGAAACGAGCAGTACTTC CASRPGTGRNEQYF
13 - TRBJ1-1 - TRBV5-4 TGTGCCAGCAGCTTGGAGGAAAACACTGAAGCTTTCTTT CASSLEENTEAFF
14 - TRBJ1-2 - TRBV13 TGTGCCAGCAGCCCCCGGGGGGAGCTCTATGGCTACACCTTC CASSPRGELYGYTF
14 - TRBJ2-3 - TRBV18 TGTGCCAGCTCACCAACTTCAGTCTCAAATACGCAGTATTTT CASSPTSVSNTQYF
16 - TRBJ2-3 TRBD2 TRBV10-1 TGCGCCAGCAGTCCGGTTGCTAGCGGAAGCACAGATACGCAGTATTTT CASSPVASGSTDTQYF
12 few TRBJ1-1 - TRBV5-1 TGCGCCAGCAGCATCAGGGGCACTGAAGCTTTCTTT CASSIRGTEAFF
14 - TRBJ1-5 TRBD1 TRBV6-5 TGTGCCAGCAGTCCACGACAGGGGTATCAGCCCCAGCATTTT CASSPRQGYQPQHF
15 - TRBJ2-1 TRBD2 TRBV28 TGTGCCAGCAGAATGACTAGCGGGAGGTACAATGAGCAGTTCTTC CASRMTSGRYNEQFF
14 few TRBJ2-7 TRBD1 TRBV6-5 TGTGCCAGCAGTTCAGGACAGGGGGCCTACGAGCAGTACTTC CASSSGQGAYEQYF
15 - TRBJ1-3 - TRBV19 TGTGCCAGTAGTGGGGGCCGGGGAGCTGGAAACACCATATATTTT CASSGGRGAGNTIYF
16 - TRBJ1-5 TRBD1 TRBV27 TGTGCCAGCAGTCCCGAGGGACAGTTCAGCAATCAGCCCCAGCATTTT CASSPEGQFSNQPQHF
15 - TRBJ2-3 - TRBV6-1 TGTGCCAGCAGTGAACAGGACAGTAGCACAGATACGCAGTATTTT CASSEQDSSTDTQYF
16 - TRBJ2-7 - TRBV19 TGTGCCAGTAGTATCTCACCGGGACGTGGGTCCTACGAGCAGTACTTC CASSISPGRGSYEQYF